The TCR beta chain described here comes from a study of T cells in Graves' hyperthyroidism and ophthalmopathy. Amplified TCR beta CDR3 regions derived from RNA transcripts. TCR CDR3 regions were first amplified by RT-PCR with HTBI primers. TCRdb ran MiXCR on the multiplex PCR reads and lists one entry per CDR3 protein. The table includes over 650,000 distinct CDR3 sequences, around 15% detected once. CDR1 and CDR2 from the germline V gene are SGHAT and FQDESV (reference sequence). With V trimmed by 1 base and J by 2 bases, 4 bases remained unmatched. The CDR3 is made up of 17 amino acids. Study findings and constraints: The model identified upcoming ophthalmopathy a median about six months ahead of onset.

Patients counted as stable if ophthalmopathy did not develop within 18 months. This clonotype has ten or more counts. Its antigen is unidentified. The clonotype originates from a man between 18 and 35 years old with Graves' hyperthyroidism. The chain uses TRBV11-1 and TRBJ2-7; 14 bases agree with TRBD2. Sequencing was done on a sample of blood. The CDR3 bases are TGTGCCAGCAGCTTAGAGGGACTAGCGGGAGTGGCCTACGAGCAGTACTTC. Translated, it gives CASSLEGLAGVAYEQYF.